The rows below give T cell receptor beta chains drawn from one sample of a study of T cells in Graves' hyperthyroidism and ophthalmopathy. One entry per CDR3 protein results from TCRdb running MiXCR on the multiplex PCR reads. The sample includes around 500,000 distinct CDR3 sequences, around 15% seen only once; the top ten take around a sixth. The sequenced sample consisted of blood. The receptors derive from a woman aged 18-30 years with Graves' hyperthyroidism. Each CDR3 is given with its conserved first and last residue. Fields, in order: J gene, D gene, V gene, clone size, CDR3 DNA, CDR3 protein. D genes are given only for firm matches. Clone size is not always given. Where it is, it says once, few, many or a class for expanded clones.

TRBJ2-4 | NA | TRBV6-1 | NA | TGTGCCAGCAGTGAAGTGAGACTGCGGGTAAACATTCAGTACTTC | CASSEVRLRVNIQYF
TRBJ2-2 | NA | TRBV10-3 | many | TGTGCCATAACCCTGGACGGGACGAACACCGGGGAGCTGTTTTTT | CAITLDGTNTGELFF
TRBJ2-1 | TRBD2 | TRBV6-4 | few | TGTGCCAACGGACTAGCGGGAGCTCATGAGCAGTTCTTC | CANGLAGAHEQFF
TRBJ2-1 | TRBD2 | TRBV12-3/TRBV12-4 | few | TGTGCCAGCACCTACGTAGTGGCTAGCGGGAAAAATGAGCAGTTCTTC | CASTYVVASGKNEQFF
TRBJ1-5 | NA | TRBV3-1 | NA | TGTGCCAGCAGCCAAGATACGGGGCAGCCCCAGCATTTT | CASSQDTGQPQHF
TRBJ2-2 | TRBD2 | TRBV20-1 | NA | TGCAGTGCTATGAGCAGACTAGCGGCGAACACCGGGGAGCTGTTTTTT | CSAMSRLAANTGELFF
TRBJ1-2 | NA | TRBV5-5 | few | TGTGCCAGCAGCCCGTCGCCGGGGGCCGGCTATGGCTACACCTTC | CASSPSPGAGYGYTF
TRBJ2-1 | NA | TRBV20-1 | NA | TGCAGTGCTAGAGGTCAGTTGGGCTCCTACAATGAGCAGTTCTTC | CSARGQLGSYNEQFF
TRBJ2-3 | TRBD2 | TRBV5-1 | few | TGCGCCAGCAGCTTAACCCTAGCGGGAGTCGGAGATACGCAGTATTTT | CASSLTLAGVGDTQYF
TRBJ2-7 | TRBD1 | TRBV9 | NA | TGTGCCAGCAGCACCTGGACGACAGGGGCAACTCACGAGCAGTACTTC | CASSTWTTGATHEQYF
TRBJ2-7 | NA | TRBV25-1 | NA | TGTGCCAGCGGGTTCTCCTACGAGCAGTACTTC | CASGFSYEQYF
TRBJ2-4 | NA | TRBV2 | many | TGTGCCAGCAGCTACAGGACAGTCCAGGGGAACATTCAGTACTTC | CASSYRTVQGNIQYF
TRBJ2-3 | NA | TRBV29-1 | many | TGCAGCGCTGAACTTGACAGACGCACAGATACGCAGTATTTT | CSAELDRRTDTQYF
TRBJ1-2 | NA | TRBV12-3/TRBV12-4 | many | TGTGCCAGCAACCCCTCCGCATCCGGGTTCAATGGCTACACCTTC | CASNPSASGFNGYTF
TRBJ1-6 | TRBD1 | TRBV27 | few | TGTGCCAGCAGTCCCCTCCCACAGGGGAACGGTTCACCCCTCCACTTT | CASSPLPQGNGSPLHF
TRBJ1-1 | NA | TRBV6-1 | many | TGTGCCAGCAGTGAAGCGAGTAGTTTTTTATCTGAAGCTTTCTTT | CASSEASSFLSEAFF
TRBJ1-1 | NA | TRBV6-1 | many | TGTGCCGGCGGAGAAACGCTGAACACTGAAGCTTTCTTT | CAGGETLNTEAFF
TRBJ1-1 | TRBD1 | TRBV7-6 | NA | TGTGCCAGCAGCTTAGAAGCCCCGGGACAGAAATTCGCGTCGAACACTGAAGCTTTCTTT | CASSLEAPGQKFASNTEAFF
TRBJ1-2 | NA | TRBV12-5 | many | TGTGCTAGTGACGCTGCCCATCCTAGCGGCTACACCTTC | CASDAAHPSGYTF
TRBJ2-2 | TRBD1 | TRBV24-1 | NA | TGTGCCACCGGCAGCAGGGGGCCCAACACCGGGGAGCTGTTTTTT | CATGSRGPNTGELFF
TRBJ1-4 | TRBD1 | TRBV4-1 | few | TGCGCCAGCAGCCTTGGGACAGCCTATGGAGAAAAACTGTTTTTT | CASSLGTAYGEKLFF
TRBJ2-1 | TRBD2 | TRBV28 | many | TGTGCCAGCGGCTCTGGCGGGAGAGGCGACAATGAGCAGTTCTTC | CASGSGGRGDNEQFF
TRBJ1-4 | NA | TRBV28 | many | TGTGCCAGCACCCACCGCGCAATGAATGAAAAACTGTTTTTT | CASTHRAMNEKLFF
TRBJ2-3 | TRBD1 | TRBV24-1 | few | TGTGCCACCAGAGACAGGGTTGGTACAGATACGCAGTATTTT | CATRDRVGTDTQYF
TRBJ1-1 | NA | TRBV29-1 | many | TGCAGCGTTCATTGGCAAACAAACACTGAAGCTTTCTTT | CSVHWQTNTEAFF
TRBJ1-5 | NA | TRBV19 | few | TGTGCCAGTAGTAAACCCTCGGGCGGTTATAGCAATCAGCCCCAGCATTTT | CASSKPSGGYSNQPQHF
TRBJ2-2 | TRBD2 | TRBV6-2/TRBV6-3 | few | TGTGCCAGCCCTAGCGGGAGGGCCCAGGGCGGGGAGCTGTTTTTT | CASPSGRAQGGELFF
TRBJ2-3 | TRBD2 | TRBV12-3/TRBV12-4 | many | TGTGCCAGCAGTCTTACCAACCTTGGACTAGCGGGAGACGCAGATACGCAGTATTTT | CASSLTNLGLAGDADTQYF
TRBJ1-1 | NA | TRBV15 | many | TGTGCCACCAGCAGATTTAGGGGACCTAACACTGAAGCTTTCTTT | CATSRFRGPNTEAFF
TRBJ1-3 | TRBD1 | TRBV9 | many | TGTGCCAGCAGCGTAGCTGGGACAGCCACCCACTCTGGAAACACCATATATTTT | CASSVAGTATHSGNTIYF
TRBJ2-2 | TRBD1 | TRBV4-1 | many | TGCGCCAGCAGCCAAGGGGACAGGCGTTACACCGGGGAGCTGTTTTTT | CASSQGDRRYTGELFF
TRBJ2-1 | NA | TRBV7-9 | NA | TGTGCCAGCAGCTTAGGAGGAAAAAAGGGTTTCTACAATGAGCAGTTCTTC | CASSLGGKKGFYNEQFF
TRBJ1-1 | NA | TRBV11-3 | NA | TGTGCCAGCAGCCCCCGTGGGGGAAGCACTGAAGCTTTCTTT | CASSPRGGSTEAFF
TRBJ2-5 | NA | TRBV11-1 | many | TGTGCCAGCAGCCAACCGAGGGCGACCCAGTACTTC | CASSQPRATQYF
TRBJ1-1 | NA | TRBV15 | many | TGTGCCACCAGCAGAGCCCCGACAGAGATGAACACTGAAGCTTTCTTT | CATSRAPTEMNTEAFF
TRBJ2-7 | NA | TRBV30 | few | TGTGCCTGCGGGACTTACTCCTACGAGCAGTACTTC | CACGTYSYEQYF
TRBJ2-7 | TRBD2 | TRBV4-1 | NA | TGCGCCAGCAGCCAAGTGGGACTAGCTTACGAGCAGTACTTC | CASSQVGLAYEQYF
TRBJ2-1 | TRBD1 | TRBV7-9 | many | TGTGCCAGCAGCTCCGGGACAGGGGAACCCTACAATGAGCAGTTCTTC | CASSSGTGEPYNEQFF
TRBJ2-4 | NA | TRBV6-2/TRBV6-3 | NA | TGTGCCAGCAGTTACCTGGGCAAAAACATTCAGTACTTC | CASSYLGKNIQYF
TRBJ2-1 | NA | TRBV27 | many | TGTGCCAGCAGTTCCCTTGGGTTGTCCAACGAGCAGTTCTTC | CASSSLGLSNEQFF
TRBJ1-6 | NA | TRBV30 | NA | TGTGCCTGGAGCCTGGAAGGGGCAGGTTGGAGGGAGAATTCACCCCTCCACTTT | CAWSLEGAGWRENSPLHF
TRBJ2-5 | NA | TRBV13 | many | TGTGCCAGCAGCTTTGCCGGGATAGAGACCCAGTACTTC | CASSFAGIETQYF
TRBJ2-1 | NA | TRBV7-3 | NA | TGTGCCAGCAGCTCCCTTATCGGGACCAAACCATACAATGAGCAGTTCTTC | CASSSLIGTKPYNEQFF
TRBJ2-5 | TRBD2 | TRBV7-2 | NA | TGTGCCAGCAGCTCGGGACTAGCGGGAGGGGCGTACCAAGAGACCCAGTACTTC | CASSSGLAGGAYQETQYF
TRBJ2-3 | NA | TRBV9 | few | TGTGCCAGCAGCGAAGACGGAGGAAGCACAGATACGCAGTATTTT | CASSEDGGSTDTQYF
TRBJ2-2 | TRBD1 | TRBV7-9 | NA | TGTGTCAGCAGCTTAGGAGCCAACTCGGGACAGCTTACCGGGGAGCTGTTTTTT | CVSSLGANSGQLTGELFF
TRBJ2-7 | NA | TRBV6-1 | NA | TGTGCCAGCAGTAAGAGGCTGACCCCCTACGAGCAGTACTTC | CASSKRLTPYEQYF
TRBJ2-2 | TRBD2 | TRBV9 | many | TGTGCCAGCAGCGTAGCTCGGCGGGAGGGGGGCACCGGGGAGCTGTTTTTT | CASSVARREGGTGELFF
TRBJ2-5 | NA | TRBV29-1 | many | TGCAGCGTCGCCCCACTAGTAGATGAAGAGACCCAGTACTTC | CSVAPLVDEETQYF
TRBJ1-2 | NA | TRBV6-2/TRBV6-3 | few | TGTGCCAGCAGTTACTCGGTTAACAGCTATGGCTACACCTTC | CASSYSVNSYGYTF
TRBJ1-2 | NA | TRBV24-1 | many | TGTGCCACCAGTGATTCGGGGCTCAACTATGGCTACACCTTC | CATSDSGLNYGYTF
TRBJ1-2 | NA | TRBV19 | NA | TGTGCCACCCAGAGCTATGGCTACACCTTC | CATQSYGYTF
TRBJ2-1 | NA | TRBV7-6 | NA | TGTGCCAGCAGCTTAGGCCAGCGTTATGAGCAGTTCTTC | CASSLGQRYEQFF
TRBJ1-2 | NA | TRBV10-3 | many | TGTGCCATCAGTGCCCAGGACAGAGCTAACTATGGCTACACCTTC | CAISAQDRANYGYTF
TRBJ2-1 | NA | TRBV27 | many | TGTGCCAGCAGTTTATCAATCCAGGTGCTATACAATGAGCAGTTCTTC | CASSLSIQVLYNEQFF